Detailed here is one T cell receptor (beta chain). The antigen remains unidentified. The data belong to a study of cytomegalovirus exposure and HLA in healthy donors. In the study overall: Counted in an early data release were some 81 million unique TCRs from HLA-typed donors.

Notes on the study in general: Highly shared sequence variants in one cluster were likely a sequencing artifact. A later analysis by the authors found several of the most significant clusters apparently linked to common viral pathogens. Donor immune exposure was known only as CMV serostatus.

PCR was performed using 60 Vbeta and 13 Jbeta primers. Libraries were prepared by immunoSEQ multiplex PCR; TCRdb keeps only in-frame clonotypes and omits some of them. The sample consists of roughly 150,000 clones, around a tenth of them appearing once. The trim removed 3 bases at V and 8 bases at J, leaving 4 bases unmatched. CDR1 and CDR2 from the germline V gene are SNHLY and FYNNEI. The CDR3 is made up of 15 amino acids. The sequence came from a man in his fifties in good health and CMV-seronegative. Sequencing was performed on PBMCs. V is TRBV2 and J is TRBJ2-3; the match to TRBD2 covers 14 bases. Here the CDR3 DNA reads TGTGCCAGCAGTGACGGGACTAGCGGGAGAAGTACGCAGTATTTT. It yields the protein CASSDGTSGRSTQYF.